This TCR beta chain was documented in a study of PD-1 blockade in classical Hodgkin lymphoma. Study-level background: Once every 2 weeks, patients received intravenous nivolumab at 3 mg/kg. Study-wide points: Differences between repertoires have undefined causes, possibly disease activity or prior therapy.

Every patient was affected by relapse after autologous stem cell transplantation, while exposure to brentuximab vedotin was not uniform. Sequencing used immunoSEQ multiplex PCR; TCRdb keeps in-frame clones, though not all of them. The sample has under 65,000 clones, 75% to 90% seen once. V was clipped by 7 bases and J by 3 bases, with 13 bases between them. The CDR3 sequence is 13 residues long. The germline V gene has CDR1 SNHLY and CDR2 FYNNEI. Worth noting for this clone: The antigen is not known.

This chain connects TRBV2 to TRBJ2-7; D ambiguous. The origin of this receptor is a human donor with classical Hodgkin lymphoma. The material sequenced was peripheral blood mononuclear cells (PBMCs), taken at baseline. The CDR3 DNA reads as TGTGCCAGCATTGAGACACCGAACTACGAGCAGTACTTC. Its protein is CASIETPNYEQYF.